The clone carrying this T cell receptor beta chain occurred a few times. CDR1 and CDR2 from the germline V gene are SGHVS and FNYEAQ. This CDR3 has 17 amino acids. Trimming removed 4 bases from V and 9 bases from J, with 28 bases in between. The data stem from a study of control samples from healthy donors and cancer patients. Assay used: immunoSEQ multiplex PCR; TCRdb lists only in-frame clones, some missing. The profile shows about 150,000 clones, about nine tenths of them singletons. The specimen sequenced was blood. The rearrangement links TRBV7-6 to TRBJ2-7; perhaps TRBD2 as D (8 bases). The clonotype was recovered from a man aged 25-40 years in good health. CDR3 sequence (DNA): TGTGCCAGCAGCTCAGGGGGTGGAGGAGCGGGAGTAGAGGTGCAGTACTTC. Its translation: CASSSGGGGAGVEVQYF. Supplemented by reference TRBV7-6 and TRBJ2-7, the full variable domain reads GAGVSQSPRYKVTKRGQDVALRCDPISGHVSLYWYRQALGQGPEFLTYFNYEAQQDKSGLPNDRFSAERPEGSISTLTIQRTEQRDSAMYRCASSSGGGGAGVEVQYFGPGTRLTVT.